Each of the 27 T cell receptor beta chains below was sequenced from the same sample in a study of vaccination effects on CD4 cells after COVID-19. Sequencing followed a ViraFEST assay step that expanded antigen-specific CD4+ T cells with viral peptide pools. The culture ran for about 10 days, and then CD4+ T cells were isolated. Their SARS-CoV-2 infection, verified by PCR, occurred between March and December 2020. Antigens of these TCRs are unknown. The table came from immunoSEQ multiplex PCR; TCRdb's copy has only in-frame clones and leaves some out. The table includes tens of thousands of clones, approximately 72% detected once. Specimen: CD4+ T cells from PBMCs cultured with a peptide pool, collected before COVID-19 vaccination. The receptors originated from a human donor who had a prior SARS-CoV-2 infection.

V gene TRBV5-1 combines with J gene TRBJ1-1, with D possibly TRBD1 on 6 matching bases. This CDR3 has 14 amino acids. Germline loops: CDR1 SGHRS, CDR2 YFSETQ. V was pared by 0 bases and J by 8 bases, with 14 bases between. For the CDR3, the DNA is TGCGCCAGCAGCTTGGAGGCAGGGGTATTGGAAGCTTTCTTT. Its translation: CASSLEAGVLEAFF.

Here the CDR3 reads CASAAYTEAFF. The CDR3 DNA follows: TGTGCCAGCGCAGCTTACACTGAAGCTTTCTTT. The V and J genes are TRBV6-6 and TRBJ1-1; D not resolved. Germline V CDR1 and CDR2: MNHNY, SVGAGI (reference sequence). This CDR3 is built from 11 residues. V was shortened by 8 bases and J by 3 bases, with 7 bases between the two germline ends.

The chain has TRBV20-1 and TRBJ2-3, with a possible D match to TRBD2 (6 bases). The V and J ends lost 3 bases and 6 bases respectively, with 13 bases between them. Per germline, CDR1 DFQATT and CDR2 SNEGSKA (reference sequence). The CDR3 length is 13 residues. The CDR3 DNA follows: TGCAGTGCTAGTAGTTGGGGGGTTGATACGCAGTATTTT. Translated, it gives CSASSWGVDTQYF.

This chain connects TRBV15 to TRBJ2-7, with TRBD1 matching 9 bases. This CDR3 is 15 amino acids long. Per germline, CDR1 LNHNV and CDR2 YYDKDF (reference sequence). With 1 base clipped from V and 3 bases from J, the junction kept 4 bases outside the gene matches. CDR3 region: CATSRVGTGLYEQYF. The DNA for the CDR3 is TGTGCCACCAGCAGAGTGGGGACAGGGCTCTACGAGCAGTACTTC.

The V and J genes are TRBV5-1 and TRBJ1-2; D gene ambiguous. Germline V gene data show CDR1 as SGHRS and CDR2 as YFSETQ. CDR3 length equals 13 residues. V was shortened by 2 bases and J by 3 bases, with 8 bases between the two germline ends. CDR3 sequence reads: CASSFTQDYGYTF. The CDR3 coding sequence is TGCGCCAGCAGCTTTACGCAGGACTATGGCTACACCTTC.

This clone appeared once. The CDR3 sequence is CASSPQGQLSLSYEQYF. The CDR3 DNA reads as TGTGCCAGCTCACCACAGGGACAGCTGAGCCTCTCCTACGAGCAGTACTTC. The rearrangement joins TRBV18 to TRBJ2-7; 7 bases fit TRBD1. CDR1 and CDR2 (germline): KGHSH, LQKENI. CDR3 length: 17 amino acids. After removal of 1 base from V and 0 bases from J, the junction contained 9 bases not matched to a gene.

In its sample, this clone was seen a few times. The CDR3 region has the DNA TGTGCCAGCTCACCACTTGGGACAGTAGGTGAAAAACTGTTTTTT. Its protein product is CASSPLGTVGEKLFF. The gene calls are TRBV18 and TRBJ1-4, with 7 positions matching TRBD1. Germline loops: CDR1 KGHSH, CDR2 LQKENI. V was clipped by 1 base and J by 7 bases; unmatched bases: 6. The CDR3 runs 15 residues.

Here the CDR3 reads CASSPTIAGANVLTF. The CDR3 DNA reads as TGTGCCAGCAGTCCGACGATAGCTGGGGCCAACGTCCTGACTTTC. The chain joins TRBV6-5 to TRBJ2-6; D remains unclear. Germline V CDR1 and CDR2: MNHEY, SVGAGI. Trimming removed 5 bases from V and 2 bases from J, with 10 bases in between. The CDR3 consists of 15 residues.

CDR3 nucleotides: TGTGCCAGCAGCTCCGGGACTAGCGGGAGCACAGATACGCAGTATTTT. It specifies CASSSGTSGSTDTQYF. The V call is TRBV5-4, the J call TRBJ2-3, with TRBD2 matching 12 bases. CDR3 size: 16 residues. Trimming took 3 bases from V and 0 from J; bases not matched to a gene: 2. CDR1 is SGHNT, CDR2 YYREEE, per germline (reference sequence).

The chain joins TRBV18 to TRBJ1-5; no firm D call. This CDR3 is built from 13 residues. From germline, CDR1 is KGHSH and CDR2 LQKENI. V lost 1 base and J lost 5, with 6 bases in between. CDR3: CASSPHLDQPQHF. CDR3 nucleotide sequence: TGTGCCAGCTCACCACATCTCGATCAGCCCCAGCATTTT.

CDR3 sequence: CATSRTDRLSGNTIYF. The CDR3 region has the DNA TGTGCCACCAGCAGAACCGACAGACTCTCTGGAAACACCATATATTTT. The V and J genes are TRBV15 and TRBJ1-3; D might be TRBD1 (5 bases). The CDR3 is made up of 16 amino acids. The ends were cut back, 2 bases at V and 0 bases at J, with 11 bases in the middle. The V gene's germline CDR1 is LNHNV and CDR2 YYDKDF (reference sequence).

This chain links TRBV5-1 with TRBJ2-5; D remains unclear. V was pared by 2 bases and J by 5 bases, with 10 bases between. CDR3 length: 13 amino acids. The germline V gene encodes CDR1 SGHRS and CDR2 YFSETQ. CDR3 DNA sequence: TGCGCCAGCAGCTTAATTACTCTGGAGACCCAGTACTTC. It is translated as CASSLITLETQYF. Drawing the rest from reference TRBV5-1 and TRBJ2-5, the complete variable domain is KAGVTQTPRYLIKTRGQQVTLSCSPISGHRSVSWYQQTPGQGLQFLFEYFSETQRNKGNFPGRFSGRQFSNSRSEMNVSTLELGDSALYLCASSLITLETQYFGPGTRLLVL.

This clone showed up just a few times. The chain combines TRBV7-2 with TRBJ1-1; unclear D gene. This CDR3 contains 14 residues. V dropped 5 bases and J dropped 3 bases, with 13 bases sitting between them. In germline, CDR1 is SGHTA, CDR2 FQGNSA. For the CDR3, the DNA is TGTGCCAGCAGCAGTCTCACGGGGTACACTGAAGCTTTCTTT. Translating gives CASSSLTGYTEAFF.

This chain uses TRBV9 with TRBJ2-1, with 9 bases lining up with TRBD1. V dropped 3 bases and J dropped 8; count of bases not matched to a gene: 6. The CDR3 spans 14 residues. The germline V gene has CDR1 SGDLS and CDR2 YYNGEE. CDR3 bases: TGTGCCAGCAGCGCACTGACAGGGGGGGATGAGCAGTTCTTC. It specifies CASSALTGGDEQFF.

CDR3 region: CASTEEQGAGGYTF. The CDR3 nucleotides read TGTGCCAGCACCGAAGAACAGGGGGCTGGAGGCTACACCTTC. The genes are TRBV2 and TRBJ1-2, with 9 bases aligning to TRBD1. Germline V CDR1 and CDR2: SNHLY, FYNNEI. V dropped 7 bases and J dropped 8; count of bases not matched to a gene: 11. The CDR3 loop spans 14 amino acids.

The CDR3 here is CASSPSVASPNQPQHF. The CDR3 bases are TGTGCCAGCTCTCCTAGCGTCGCGAGCCCCAATCAGCCCCAGCATTTT. V usage is TRBV18 and J usage is TRBJ1-5; D call uncertain. CDR1 and CDR2 (germline): KGHSH, LQKENI. V lost 6 bases, J lost 3 bases, and 18 bases lay in between. The CDR3 length is 16 residues.

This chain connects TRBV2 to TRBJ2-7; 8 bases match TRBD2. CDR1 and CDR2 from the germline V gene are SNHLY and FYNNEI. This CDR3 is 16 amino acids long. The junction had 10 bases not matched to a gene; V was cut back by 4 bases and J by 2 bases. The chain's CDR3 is CASSGLGGGRAYEQYF. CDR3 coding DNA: TGTGCCAGCAGTGGGCTCGGCGGGGGGAGGGCCTACGAGCAGTACTTC. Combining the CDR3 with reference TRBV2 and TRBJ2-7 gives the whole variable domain EPEVTQTPSHQVTQMGQEVILRCVPISNHLYFYWYRQILGQKVEFLVSFYNNEISEKSEIFDDQFSVERPDGSNFTLKIRSTKLEDSAMYFCASSGLGGGRAYEQYFGPGTRLTVT.

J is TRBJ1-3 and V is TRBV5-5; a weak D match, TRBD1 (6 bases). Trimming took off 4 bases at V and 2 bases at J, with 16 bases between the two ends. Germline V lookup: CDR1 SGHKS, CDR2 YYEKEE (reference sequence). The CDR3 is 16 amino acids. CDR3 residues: CASSTGGQTAGNTIYF. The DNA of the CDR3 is TGTGCCAGCAGCACAGGAGGACAGACCGCTGGAAACACCATATATTTT. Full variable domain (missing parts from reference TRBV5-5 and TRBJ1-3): DAGVTQSPTHLIKTRGQQVTLRCSPISGHKSVSWYQQVLGQGPQFIFQYYEKEERGRGNFPDRFSARQFPNYSSELNVNALLLGDSALYLCASSTGGQTAGNTIYFGEGSWLTVV.

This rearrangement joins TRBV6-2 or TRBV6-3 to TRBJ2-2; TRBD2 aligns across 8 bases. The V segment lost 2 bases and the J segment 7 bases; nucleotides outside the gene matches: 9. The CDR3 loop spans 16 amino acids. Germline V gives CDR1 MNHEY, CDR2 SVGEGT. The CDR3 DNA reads TGTGCCAGCAGTTACACCGAGCGGGAGCTTGACGGGGAGCTGTTTTTT. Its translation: CASSYTERELDGELFF.

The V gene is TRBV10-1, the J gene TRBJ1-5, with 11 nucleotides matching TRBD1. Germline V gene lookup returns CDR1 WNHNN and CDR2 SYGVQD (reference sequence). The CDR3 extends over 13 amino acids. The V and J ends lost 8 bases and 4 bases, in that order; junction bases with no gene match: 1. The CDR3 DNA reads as TGCGCCAGCCGGGACAGGGGGAATCAGCCCCAGCATTTT. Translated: CASRDRGNQPQHF.

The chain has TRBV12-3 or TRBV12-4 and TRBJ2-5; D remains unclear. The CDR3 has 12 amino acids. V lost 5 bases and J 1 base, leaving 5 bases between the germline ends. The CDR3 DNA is TGTGCCAGCAGTCTGACCCAAGAGACCCAGTACTTC. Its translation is CASSLTQETQYF.

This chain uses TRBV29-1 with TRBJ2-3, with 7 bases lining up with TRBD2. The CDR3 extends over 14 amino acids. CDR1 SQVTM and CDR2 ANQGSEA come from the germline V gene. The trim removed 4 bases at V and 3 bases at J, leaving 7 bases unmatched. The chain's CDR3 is CSVVRGSSTDTQYF. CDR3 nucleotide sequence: TGCAGCGTTGTTCGCGGGAGTAGTACAGATACGCAGTATTTT.

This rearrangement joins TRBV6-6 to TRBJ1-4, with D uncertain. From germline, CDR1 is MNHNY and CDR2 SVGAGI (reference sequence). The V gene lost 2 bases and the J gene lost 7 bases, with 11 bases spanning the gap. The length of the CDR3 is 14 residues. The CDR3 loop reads CASSYPERVEKLFF. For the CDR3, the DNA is TGTGCCAGCAGTTACCCTGAAAGGGTTGAAAAACTGTTTTTT.

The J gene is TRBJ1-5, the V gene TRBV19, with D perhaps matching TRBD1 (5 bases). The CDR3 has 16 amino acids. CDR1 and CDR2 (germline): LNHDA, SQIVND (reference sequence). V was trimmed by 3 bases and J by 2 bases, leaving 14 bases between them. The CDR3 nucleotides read TGTGCCAGTAGTATGCTGAAGGGGATTGGCAATCAGCCCCAGCATTTT. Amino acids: CASSMLKGIGNQPQHF.

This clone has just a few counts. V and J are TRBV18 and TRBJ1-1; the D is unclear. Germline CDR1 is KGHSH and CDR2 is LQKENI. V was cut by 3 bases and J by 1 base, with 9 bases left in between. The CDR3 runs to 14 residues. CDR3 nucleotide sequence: TGTGCCAGCTCACCCATACTTTCGAACACTGAAGCTTTCTTT. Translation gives CASSPILSNTEAFF.

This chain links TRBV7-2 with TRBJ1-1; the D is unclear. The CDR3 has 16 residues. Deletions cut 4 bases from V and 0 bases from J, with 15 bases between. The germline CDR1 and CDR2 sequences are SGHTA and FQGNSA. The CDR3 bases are TGTGCCAGCAGCTCTTTAACCCCATATATGAACACTGAAGCTTTCTTT. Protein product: CASSSLTPYMNTEAFF. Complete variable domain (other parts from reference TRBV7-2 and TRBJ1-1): GAGVSQSPSNKVTEKGKDVELRCDPISGHTALYWYRQSLGQGLEFLIYFQGNSAPDKSGLPSDRFSAERTGGSVSTLTIQRTQQEDSAVYLCASSSLTPYMNTEAFFGQGTRLTVV.

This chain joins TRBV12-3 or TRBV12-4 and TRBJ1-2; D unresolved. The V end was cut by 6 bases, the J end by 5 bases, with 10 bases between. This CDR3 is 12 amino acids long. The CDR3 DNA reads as TGTGCCAGCAGCCTCACGGGGTATGGCTACACCTTC. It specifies CASSLTGYGYTF.